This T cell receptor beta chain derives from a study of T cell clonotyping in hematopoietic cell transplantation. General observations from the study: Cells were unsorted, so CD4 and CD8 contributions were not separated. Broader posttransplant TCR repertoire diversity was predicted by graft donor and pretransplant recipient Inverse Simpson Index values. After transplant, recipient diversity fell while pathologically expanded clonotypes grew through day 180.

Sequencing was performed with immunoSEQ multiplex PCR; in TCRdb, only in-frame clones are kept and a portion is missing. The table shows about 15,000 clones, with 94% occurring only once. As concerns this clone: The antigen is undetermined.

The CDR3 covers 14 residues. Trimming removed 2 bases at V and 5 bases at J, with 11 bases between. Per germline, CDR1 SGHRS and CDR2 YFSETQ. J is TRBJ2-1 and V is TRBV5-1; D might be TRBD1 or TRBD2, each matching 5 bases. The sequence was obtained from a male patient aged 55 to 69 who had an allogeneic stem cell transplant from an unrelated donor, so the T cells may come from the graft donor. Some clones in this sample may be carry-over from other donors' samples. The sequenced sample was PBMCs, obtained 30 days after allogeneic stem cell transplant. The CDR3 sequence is CASSFPEGNNEQFF. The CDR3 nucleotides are TGCGCCAGCAGCTTTCCAGAGGGGAACAATGAGCAGTTCTTC.